The clone carrying this T cell receptor (beta chain) was counted once. Its antigen is not identified. The CDR3 is 14 residues long. Germline assignment: CDR1 LNHDA and CDR2 SQIVND (reference sequence). Trimming left V 1 base short and J 3 bases short, with 7 bases between. PCR used 60 Vbeta primers and 13 Jbeta primers. Method: immunoSEQ multiplex PCR; TCRdb's copy keeps in-frame clones and lacks some. The sample contains around 170,000 clones, approximately 85% of which appear only once. These data come from a study of cytomegalovirus exposure and HLA in healthy donors. Study context: The study's early data release held around 85 million unique TCRs from HLA-typed donors. Overall study findings and caveats: Rarity marked most TCR sequences, yet some public TCRs occurred in many donors.

The sequenced sample consisted of PBMCs. This chain joins TRBV19 and TRBJ2-1; unclear D gene. This sequence originates from a woman in her late teens or twenties in good health and CMV-seronegative. The CDR3 coding sequence is TGTGCCAGTAGTATAGGACTCCTCTACAATGAGCAGTTCTTC. The encoded protein is CASSIGLLYNEQFF.